The rows below give T cell receptor beta chains drawn from one sample of a study of cytomegalovirus exposure and HLA in healthy donors. The method was immunoSEQ multiplex PCR; TCRdb's version includes in-frame clones alone and lacks a portion of them. The sample shows 160,000 or so clones, approximately 80% of them seen only once. The sequenced sample was PBMCs. These receptors all stem from a man aged 18-30 years in good health and CMV-seropositive. Each CDR3 is given with its conserved first and last residue. Fields, in order: J gene, CDR3 length, V gene, clone size, D gene, CDR3 protein, CDR3 DNA. The D gene is left open where the match is weak. Rows may omit the clone size; those that give it use once, few, many or a size class.

j_gene: TRBJ1-4
len: 13
v_gene: TRBV15
abundance: few
d_gene: TRBD1
CDR3aa: CATSARDREKLFF
CDR3nt: TGTGCCACCAGCGCTCGGGACAGAGAAAAACTGTTTTTT

j_gene: TRBJ1-2
len: 13
v_gene: TRBV9
abundance: .
d_gene: TRBD1
CDR3aa: CASSVDRGHGYTF
CDR3nt: TGTGCCAGCAGCGTAGACAGGGGCCATGGCTACACCTTC

j_gene: TRBJ2-7
len: 15
v_gene: TRBV6-5
abundance: once
d_gene: TRBD2
CDR3aa: CASSRSSGGFYEQYF
CDR3nt: TGTGCCAGCAGTCGATCTAGCGGGGGTTTCTACGAGCAGTACTTT

j_gene: TRBJ2-1
len: 15
v_gene: TRBV10-3
abundance: .
d_gene: TRBD1
CDR3aa: CAISEGDRGYNEQFF
CDR3nt: TGTGCCATCAGTGAAGGAGACAGGGGTTACAATGAGCAGTTCTTC

j_gene: TRBJ1-4
len: 14
v_gene: TRBV5-4
abundance: few
d_gene: TRBD1
CDR3aa: CASSVGTGDEKLFF
CDR3nt: TGTGCCAGCAGCGTAGGGACAGGGGATGAAAAACTGTTTTTT

j_gene: TRBJ1-5
len: 15
v_gene: TRBV6-1
abundance: .
d_gene: .
CDR3aa: CASSASRGEGQPQHF
CDR3nt: TGTGCCAGCAGTGCATCCAGGGGAGAGGGCCAGCCCCAGCATTTT

j_gene: TRBJ2-7
len: 14
v_gene: TRBV9
abundance: .
d_gene: .
CDR3aa: CASSPGTVAYEQYF
CDR3nt: TGTGCCAGCAGCCCTGGGACTGTCGCCTACGAGCAGTACTTC

j_gene: TRBJ2-1
len: 12
v_gene: TRBV28
abundance: once
d_gene: TRBD2
CDR3aa: CASSGLANEQFF
CDR3nt: TGTGCCAGCAGTGGACTAGCGAATGAGCAGTTCTTC

j_gene: TRBJ2-5
len: 16
v_gene: TRBV30
abundance: .
d_gene: .
CDR3aa: CAWSQGSVSSVETQYF
CDR3nt: TGTGCCTGGAGCCAGGGTTCGGTGTCATCGGTGGAGACCCAGTACTTC

j_gene: TRBJ2-1
len: 16
v_gene: TRBV13
abundance: few
d_gene: .
CDR3aa: CATRWRGASSYNEQFF
CDR3nt: TGTGCCACCAGATGGAGGGGCGCTTCTTCCTACAATGAGCAGTTCTTC

j_gene: TRBJ2-5
len: 13
v_gene: TRBV5-1
abundance: .
d_gene: .
CDR3aa: CASHLGSRETQYF
CDR3nt: TGCGCCAGCCACTTAGGGAGTCGGGAGACCCAGTACTTC

j_gene: TRBJ1-2
len: 15
v_gene: TRBV11-3
abundance: .
d_gene: TRBD1
CDR3aa: CASSLAAGGRYGYTF
CDR3nt: TGTGCCAGCAGCTTAGCGGCAGGGGGGAGGTATGGCTACACCTTC

j_gene: TRBJ2-1
len: 15
v_gene: TRBV18
abundance: .
d_gene: TRBD1
CDR3aa: CASSLRDRGLNEQFF
CDR3nt: TGTGCCAGCTCCCTCCGGGACAGGGGACTCAATGAGCAGTTCTTC

j_gene: TRBJ2-3
len: 14
v_gene: TRBV7-3
abundance: .
d_gene: TRBD1
CDR3aa: CASSPAGGLDTQYF
CDR3nt: TGTGCCAGCAGCCCCGCAGGGGGTTTAGATACGCAGTATTTT

j_gene: TRBJ1-5
len: 13
v_gene: TRBV7-7
abundance: .
d_gene: .
CDR3aa: CASSLDPNQPQHF
CDR3nt: TGTGCCAGCAGCTTAGATCCTAATCAGCCCCAGCATTTT